The rows below give T cell receptor beta chains drawn from one sample of a study of shared clonotypes between healthy human individuals. Profiled with immunoSEQ multiplex PCR; TCRdb holds only in-frame clones, not every one. The sample carries approximately 1,500,000 clones, roughly 96% recorded once. Input material: naive CD4+ T cells sorted from blood. These receptors were taken from a man under 40 in good health. The CDR3 runs from the conserved cysteine through the conserved F or W. The order of the fields is V gene, D gene, J gene, clone size, CDR3 protein, CDR3 DNA. The D gene is left open where the match is weak. Clone size appears in some rows only: once, few, many, or a class for an expanded clone.

v_gene: TRBV2
d_gene: -
j_gene: TRBJ2-6
abundance: -
CDR3aa: CASSETWAGANVLTF
CDR3nt: TGTGCCAGCAGTGAGACTTGGGCTGGGGCCAACGTCCTGACTTTC

v_gene: TRBV28
d_gene: -
j_gene: TRBJ1-2
abundance: -
CDR3aa: CASSLSTWGGGYTF
CDR3nt: TGTGCCAGCAGTTTGTCTACTTGGGGAGGTGGCTACACCTTC

v_gene: TRBV28
d_gene: TRBD1
j_gene: TRBJ2-7
abundance: -
CDR3aa: CASSQSTGGLFYEQYF
CDR3nt: TGTGCCAGCAGTCAGTCGACAGGGGGCCTTTTCTACGAGCAGTACTTC

v_gene: TRBV27
d_gene: TRBD2
j_gene: TRBJ2-7
abundance: -
CDR3aa: CASSPPGLAYEQYF
CDR3nt: TGTGCCAGCAGTCCCCCCGGACTAGCCTACGAGCAGTACTTC

v_gene: TRBV6-5
d_gene: TRBD1
j_gene: TRBJ1-5
abundance: -
CDR3aa: CASRRTGGGNQPQHF
CDR3nt: TGTGCCAGCAGACGTACAGGGGGAGGCAATCAGCCCCAGCATTTT

v_gene: TRBV5-4
d_gene: TRBD1
j_gene: TRBJ2-7
abundance: few
CDR3aa: CASSLVGTGNGEQYF
CDR3nt: TGTGCCAGCAGCTTGGTAGGGACAGGGAATGGCGAGCAGTACTTC

v_gene: TRBV29-1
d_gene: -
j_gene: TRBJ1-3
abundance: -
CDR3aa: CSVEIEGEGSGKNTIYF
CDR3nt: TGCAGCGTTGAAATAGAAGGGGAGGGCTCTGGAAAAAACACCATATATTTT

v_gene: TRBV11-2
d_gene: -
j_gene: TRBJ2-1
abundance: -
CDR3aa: CASSQGPNSYNEQFF
CDR3nt: TGTGCCAGCAGCCAAGGACCGAACTCCTACAATGAGCAGTTCTTC

v_gene: TRBV27
d_gene: TRBD1
j_gene: TRBJ2-6
abundance: -
CDR3aa: CASSLSGTGRANVLTF
CDR3nt: TGTGCCAGCAGTTTATCGGGGACAGGGAGGGCCAACGTCCTGACTTTC

v_gene: TRBV9
d_gene: -
j_gene: TRBJ2-1
abundance: -
CDR3aa: CASSVDLFGTHLDSYNEQFF
CDR3nt: TGTGCCAGCAGCGTAGACTTGTTTGGGACTCATCTTGACTCCTACAATGAGCAGTTCTTC

v_gene: TRBV21-1
d_gene: -
j_gene: TRBJ2-3
abundance: -
CDR3aa: CASSKIRGPSPDTQYF
CDR3nt: TGTGCCAGCAGCAAAATAAGAGGGCCTAGCCCAGATACGCAGTATTTT

v_gene: TRBV4-2
d_gene: -
j_gene: TRBJ1-1
abundance: -
CDR3aa: CASSQDKGTEAFF
CDR3nt: TGTGCCAGCAGCCAAGATAAGGGCACTGAAGCTTTCTTT

v_gene: TRBV10-3
d_gene: -
j_gene: TRBJ1-1
abundance: once
CDR3aa: CAIRDLRANTEAFF
CDR3nt: TGTGCCATCAGGGATCTCAGGGCGAACACTGAAGCTTTCTTT

v_gene: TRBV11-3
d_gene: -
j_gene: TRBJ1-1
abundance: once
CDR3aa: CASSSGSTEAFF
CDR3nt: TGTGCCAGCAGCTCCGGGAGCACTGAAGCTTTCTTT

v_gene: TRBV4-3
d_gene: TRBD2
j_gene: TRBJ2-3
abundance: -
CDR3aa: CASSQGLAELATDTQYF
CDR3nt: TGCGCCAGCAGCCAGGGACTAGCGGAACTGGCCACAGATACGCAGTATTTT

v_gene: TRBV28
d_gene: TRBD2
j_gene: TRBJ2-7
abundance: -
CDR3aa: CASSFSKLAGYEQYF
CDR3nt: TGTGCCAGCAGTTTCTCTAAACTAGCGGGTTACGAGCAGTACTTC

v_gene: TRBV2
d_gene: -
j_gene: TRBJ2-7
abundance: -
CDR3aa: CASKSDSYEQYF
CDR3nt: TGTGCCAGCAAGTCAGACTCCTACGAGCAGTACTTC

v_gene: TRBV6-6
d_gene: -
j_gene: TRBJ1-3
abundance: -
CDR3aa: CASSFDRNTIYF
CDR3nt: TGTGCCAGCAGTTTCGATAGGAACACCATATATTTT

v_gene: TRBV6-1
d_gene: -
j_gene: TRBJ1-1
abundance: large
CDR3aa: CASSEVGGGTEAFF
CDR3nt: TGTGCCAGCAGTGAAGTGGGGGGGGGTACTGAAGCTTTCTTT

v_gene: TRBV9
d_gene: TRBD2
j_gene: TRBJ2-3
abundance: -
CDR3aa: CASSAGHGLAGGSSDTQYF
CDR3nt: TGTGCCAGCAGCGCTGGTCACGGACTAGCGGGAGGATCCTCAGATACGCAGTATTTT

v_gene: TRBV6-5
d_gene: TRBD1
j_gene: TRBJ2-3
abundance: -
CDR3aa: CASRLTGGTDTQYF
CDR3nt: TGTGCCAGCAGGCTGACAGGGGGCACAGATACGCAGTATTTT

v_gene: TRBV11-2
d_gene: -
j_gene: TRBJ2-1
abundance: once
CDR3aa: CASSRRGGPGAWNEQFF
CDR3nt: TGTGCCAGCAGCCGCCGCGGAGGGCCGGGGGCTTGGAATGAGCAGTTCTTC

v_gene: TRBV29-1
d_gene: -
j_gene: TRBJ2-5
abundance: few
CDR3aa: CSVDQGQTQYF
CDR3nt: TGCAGCGTTGATCAGGGACAGACCCAGTACTTC

v_gene: TRBV2
d_gene: -
j_gene: TRBJ2-1
abundance: -
CDR3aa: CASSAGTASYNEQFF
CDR3nt: TGTGCCAGCAGTGCCGGGACGGCGTCCTACAATGAGCAGTTCTTC

v_gene: TRBV18
d_gene: -
j_gene: TRBJ2-6
abundance: -
CDR3aa: CASSPSVTQLSGANVLTF
CDR3nt: TGTGCCAGCTCCCCTTCAGTTACCCAACTCTCTGGGGCCAACGTCCTGACTTTC

v_gene: TRBV25-1
d_gene: TRBD1
j_gene: TRBJ2-3
abundance: -
CDR3aa: CASSDRQGVSTDTQYF
CDR3nt: TGTGCCAGCAGTGACCGACAGGGGGTGTCCACAGATACGCAGTATTTT

v_gene: TRBV14
d_gene: -
j_gene: TRBJ2-7
abundance: -
CDR3aa: CASRALYEQYF
CDR3nt: TGTGCCAGCAGGGCCCTCTACGAGCAGTACTTC

v_gene: TRBV7-2
d_gene: -
j_gene: TRBJ1-1
abundance: few
CDR3aa: CASSIKRNTEAFF
CDR3nt: TGTGCCAGCAGCATCAAGAGGAACACTGAAGCTTTCTTT

v_gene: TRBV11-2
d_gene: -
j_gene: TRBJ2-2
abundance: -
CDR3aa: CASSTRNTGELFF
CDR3nt: TGTGCCAGCAGCACAAGAAACACCGGGGAGCTGTTTTTT

v_gene: TRBV7-6
d_gene: -
j_gene: TRBJ2-3
abundance: once
CDR3aa: CASSLVVPTGGIDTQYF
CDR3nt: TGTGCCAGCAGCTTAGTGGTTCCCACGGGCGGTATAGATACGCAGTATTTT

v_gene: TRBV7-2
d_gene: -
j_gene: TRBJ1-5
abundance: -
CDR3aa: CASSWEQVGPGNQPQHF
CDR3nt: TGTGCCAGCAGCTGGGAACAGGTGGGGCCGGGCAATCAGCCCCAGCATTTT

v_gene: TRBV5-1
d_gene: -
j_gene: TRBJ2-5
abundance: -
CDR3aa: CASSFRPGGEGTQYF
CDR3nt: TGCGCCAGCAGCTTTAGGCCGGGGGGCGAGGGGACCCAGTACTTC

v_gene: TRBV5-1
d_gene: -
j_gene: TRBJ2-1
abundance: once
CDR3aa: CASSLELANEQFF
CDR3nt: TGCGCCAGCAGCTTGGAACTAGCTAATGAGCAGTTCTTC

v_gene: TRBV9
d_gene: -
j_gene: TRBJ1-4
abundance: -
CDR3aa: CASSVDGRAGATNEKLFF
CDR3nt: TGTGCCAGCAGCGTAGACGGGCGCGCGGGCGCGACGAATGAAAAACTGTTTTTT

v_gene: TRBV5-1
d_gene: TRBD1
j_gene: TRBJ1-1
abundance: -
CDR3aa: CASSLGTGGGTEAFF
CDR3nt: TGCGCCAGCAGCCTGGGGACAGGGGGCGGCACTGAAGCTTTCTTT

v_gene: TRBV4-1
d_gene: TRBD1
j_gene: TRBJ1-1
abundance: -
CDR3aa: CASSQKQGLAEAFF
CDR3nt: TGCGCCAGCAGCCAAAAACAGGGGCTTGCTGAAGCTTTCTTT

v_gene: TRBV6-5
d_gene: TRBD2
j_gene: TRBJ2-1
abundance: -
CDR3aa: CASSQAGNEQFF
CDR3nt: TGTGCCAGCAGTCAAGCGGGGAATGAGCAGTTCTTC

v_gene: TRBV18
d_gene: -
j_gene: TRBJ2-2
abundance: -
CDR3aa: CASSPRTDGELFF
CDR3nt: TGTGCCAGCTCACCTCGGACAGACGGGGAGCTGTTTTTT

v_gene: TRBV27
d_gene: TRBD2
j_gene: TRBJ2-7
abundance: once
CDR3aa: CATGLALSYEQYF
CDR3nt: TGTGCCACCGGACTAGCGCTCTCCTACGAGCAGTACTTC

v_gene: TRBV7-9
d_gene: TRBD1
j_gene: TRBJ1-5
abundance: -
CDR3aa: CASSLDRAPNQPQHF
CDR3nt: TGTGCCAGCAGTCTCGACAGGGCCCCCAATCAGCCCCAGCATTTT

v_gene: TRBV28
d_gene: -
j_gene: TRBJ1-2
abundance: -
CDR3aa: CASRTPMGRSYGYTF
CDR3nt: TGTGCCAGCAGAACCCCGATGGGCAGATCCTATGGCTACACCTTC

v_gene: TRBV18
d_gene: TRBD2
j_gene: TRBJ2-7
abundance: once
CDR3aa: CASSLSPSGSYEQYF
CDR3nt: TGTGCCAGCTCACTCTCTCCTAGCGGGAGCTACGAGCAGTACTTC

v_gene: TRBV30
d_gene: -
j_gene: TRBJ1-4
abundance: -
CDR3aa: CAWGYGGKGEKLFF
CDR3nt: TGTGCCTGGGGTTATGGGGGGAAAGGTGAAAAACTGTTTTTT

v_gene: TRBV2
d_gene: TRBD1
j_gene: TRBJ1-1
abundance: -
CDR3aa: CASTNRGGNTEAFF
CDR3nt: TGTGCCAGCACAAACAGGGGAGGGAACACTGAAGCTTTCTTT

v_gene: TRBV2
d_gene: -
j_gene: TRBJ1-2
abundance: -
CDR3aa: CASLEGRNYGYTF
CDR3nt: TGTGCCAGCCTGGAGGGCCGAAACTATGGCTACACCTTC

v_gene: TRBV20-1
d_gene: -
j_gene: TRBJ2-1
abundance: once
CDR3aa: CSVGGAEQFF
CDR3nt: TGCAGTGTTGGCGGGGCGGAGCAGTTCTTC

v_gene: TRBV20-1
d_gene: -
j_gene: TRBJ1-5
abundance: -
CDR3aa: CSAKGNQPQHF
CDR3nt: TGCAGTGCTAAGGGGAATCAGCCCCAGCATTTT